This entry concerns a single T cell receptor (beta chain). The data were obtained in a study of T cell changes during pregnancy in multiple sclerosis. Clones were read by immunoSEQ multiplex PCR, and TCRdb kept only the in-frame ones, dropping some. In the table there are 55,000 or so clones, 92% of which are singletons. This CDR3 region has 15 residues. V was pared by 5 bases and J by 0 bases, with 14 bases between. Germline V gene lookup returns CDR1 MNHNS and CDR2 SASEGT. This TCR was sampled from a female donor with multiple sclerosis, enrolled in a pregnancy study. Sequenced material: CD4+ T cells from peripheral blood mononuclear cells, taken after pregnancy. The chain is built from TRBV6-1 and TRBJ2-7; perhaps TRBD1 as D (5 bases). DNA for the CDR3: TGTGCCAGCAGTCCGACAGCCTTCAGCTCCTACGAGCAGTACTTC. The encoded protein is CASSPTAFSSYEQYF.